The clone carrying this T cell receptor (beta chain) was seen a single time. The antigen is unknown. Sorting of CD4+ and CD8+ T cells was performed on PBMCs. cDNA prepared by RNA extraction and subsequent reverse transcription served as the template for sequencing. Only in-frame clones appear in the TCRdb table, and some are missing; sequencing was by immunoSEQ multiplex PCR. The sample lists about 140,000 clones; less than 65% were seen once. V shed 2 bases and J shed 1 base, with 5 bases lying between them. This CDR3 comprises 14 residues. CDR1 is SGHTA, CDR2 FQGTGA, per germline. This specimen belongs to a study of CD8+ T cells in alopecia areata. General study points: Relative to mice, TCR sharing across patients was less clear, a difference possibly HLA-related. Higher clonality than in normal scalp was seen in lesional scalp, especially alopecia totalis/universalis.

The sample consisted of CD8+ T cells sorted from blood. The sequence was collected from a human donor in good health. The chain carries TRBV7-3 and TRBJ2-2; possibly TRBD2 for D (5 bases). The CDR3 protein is CASSLEGNTGELFF. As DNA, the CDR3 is TGTGCCAGCAGCTTAGAGGGGAACACCGGGGAGCTGTTTTTT.